This T cell receptor (beta chain) came from a study of T cell repertoires in cytomegalovirus infection. For the study at large: Epitope selection comprised recently identified HLA-C-restricted CMV epitopes and well-studied HLA-B-restricted CMV epitopes.

This clonotype has a handful of counts. Its antigen is undetermined. Trimming took off 3 bases at V and 6 bases at J, with 12 bases between the two ends. Per the germline V gene, CDR1 is MNHEY and CDR2 is SMNVEV (reference sequence). The CDR3 is 13 amino acids. TCRdb reprocessed the reads with MiXCR, giving one entry per CDR3 protein. The sample yields about 900,000 distinct CDR3 sequences, roughly a third seen once. The TCR was taken from a human donor in good health (CMV status not recorded). Some clones in this sample may be carry-over from other donors' samples. V and J are TRBV27 and TRBJ2-7; D remains ambiguous. The sample was cultured CD8+ T cells from PBMCs, taken from culture after CMV antigen stimulation. The CDR3 bases are TGTGCCAGCAGTTTCCTACCCCCCTCCGAGCAGTACTTC. It encodes CASSFLPPSEQYF.